The rows below give T cell receptor beta chains drawn from one sample of a study of T cells in Graves' hyperthyroidism and ophthalmopathy. TCRdb passed the multiplex PCR reads through MiXCR, listing each CDR3 protein once. The sample has about 560,000 distinct CDR3 sequences, approximately 16% seen once. The sequenced sample consisted of blood. Every receptor here comes from a woman under 30 with Graves' hyperthyroidism. Both conserved end residues are part of each CDR3. Each record gives: V gene, D gene, clone size, J gene, CDR3 protein, CDR3 DNA. D genes are given only for firm matches. Clone size, where shown, is once, few, many, or a class for clones that have expanded.

v_gene: TRBV6-2/TRBV6-3; d_gene: TRBD1; abundance: many; j_gene: TRBJ2-7; CDR3aa: CASSYPRRFRQGPYEQYF; CDR3nt: TGTGCCAGCAGTTACCCGCGTCGGTTCCGACAGGGCCCCTACGAGCAGTACTTC
v_gene: TRBV20-1; d_gene: TRBD2; abundance: NA; j_gene: TRBJ2-1; CDR3aa: CSAPLAGVYNEQFF; CDR3nt: TGCAGTGCTCCCCTAGCGGGAGTTTACAATGAGCAGTTCTTC
v_gene: TRBV28; d_gene: TRBD1; abundance: many; j_gene: TRBJ1-4; CDR3aa: CASRGGQGGEKLFF; CDR3nt: TGTGCCAGCAGAGGAGGACAGGGGGGTGAAAAACTGTTTTTT
v_gene: TRBV28; d_gene: NA; abundance: NA; j_gene: TRBJ1-5; CDR3aa: CATSQVNQPQHF; CDR3nt: TGTGCCACCTCCCAGGTGAATCAGCCCCAGCATTTT
v_gene: TRBV2; d_gene: NA; abundance: many; j_gene: TRBJ1-3; CDR3aa: CASSTTKVSGNTIYF; CDR3nt: TGTGCCAGCAGTACGACTAAGGTCTCTGGAAACACCATATATTTT
v_gene: TRBV12-3/TRBV12-4; d_gene: NA; abundance: once; j_gene: TRBJ2-7; CDR3aa: CASSTSGAQYF; CDR3nt: TGTGCCAGCAGTACCTCGGGGGCGCAGTACTTC
v_gene: TRBV29-1; d_gene: NA; abundance: NA; j_gene: TRBJ2-2; CDR3aa: CSSKGVPGELFF; CDR3nt: TGCAGCTCGAAGGGGGTCCCCGGGGAGCTGTTTTTT
v_gene: TRBV7-8; d_gene: NA; abundance: many; j_gene: TRBJ1-1; CDR3aa: CASSSRTVVSEAFF; CDR3nt: TGTGCCAGCAGCTCCCGGACAGTAGTGTCTGAAGCTTTCTTT
v_gene: TRBV20-1; d_gene: NA; abundance: many; j_gene: TRBJ2-7; CDR3aa: CSARVSKVYEQYF; CDR3nt: TGCAGTGCTAGAGTTAGCAAAGTCTACGAGCAGTACTTC
v_gene: TRBV14; d_gene: NA; abundance: once; j_gene: TRBJ2-6; CDR3aa: CATASGANVLTF; CDR3nt: TGTGCCACCGCCTCTGGGGCCAACGTCCTGACTTTC
v_gene: TRBV4-1; d_gene: NA; abundance: NA; j_gene: TRBJ1-2; CDR3aa: CASSHTLDYAGGGYTF; CDR3nt: TGCGCCAGCAGCCATACATTGGACTACGCGGGGGGTGGCTACACCTTC
v_gene: TRBV9; d_gene: NA; abundance: many; j_gene: TRBJ1-5; CDR3aa: CASSADGYSNQPQHF; CDR3nt: TGTGCCAGCAGCGCGGACGGATATAGCAATCAGCCCCAGCATTTT
v_gene: TRBV13; d_gene: NA; abundance: many; j_gene: TRBJ1-1; CDR3aa: CASSIRGGDNTEAFF; CDR3nt: TGTGCCAGCAGCATCCGAGGGGGGGATAACACTGAAGCTTTCTTT
v_gene: TRBV6-1; d_gene: NA; abundance: few; j_gene: TRBJ1-6; CDR3aa: CASSERLNSPLHF; CDR3nt: TGTGCCAGCAGTGAACGACTGAATTCACCCCTCCACTTT
v_gene: TRBV7-4; d_gene: TRBD2; abundance: NA; j_gene: TRBJ2-7; CDR3aa: CASSSASGSNEQYF; CDR3nt: TGTGCCAGCAGCTCGGCTAGCGGGAGCAACGAGCAGTACTTC
v_gene: TRBV3-1; d_gene: NA; abundance: many; j_gene: TRBJ1-1; CDR3aa: CASSQPTADTEAFF; CDR3nt: TGTGCCAGCAGCCAACCGACAGCTGACACTGAAGCTTTCTTT
v_gene: TRBV7-2; d_gene: NA; abundance: many; j_gene: TRBJ2-1; CDR3aa: CASSPRPGTRYSYNEQFF; CDR3nt: TGTGCCAGCAGCCCTCGTCCCGGGACGCGTTACTCCTACAATGAGCAGTTCTTC
v_gene: TRBV2; d_gene: TRBD2; abundance: many; j_gene: TRBJ2-3; CDR3aa: CASSEGSGGGGDTQYF; CDR3nt: TGTGCCAGCAGTGAAGGTAGCGGGGGCGGTGGAGATACGCAGTATTTT
v_gene: TRBV11-2; d_gene: NA; abundance: many; j_gene: TRBJ2-7; CDR3aa: CASSLAGLPTYEQYF; CDR3nt: TGTGCCAGCAGCTTAGCAGGGTTGCCCACCTACGAGCAGTACTTC
v_gene: TRBV30; d_gene: NA; abundance: many; j_gene: TRBJ2-1; CDR3aa: CAWSGYSYNEQFF; CDR3nt: TGTGCCTGGTCGGGCTATTCCTACAATGAGCAGTTCTTC
v_gene: TRBV15; d_gene: NA; abundance: many; j_gene: TRBJ1-5; CDR3aa: CATSRESATGNQPQHF; CDR3nt: TGTGCCACCAGCAGAGAGTCTGCAACAGGCAATCAGCCCCAGCATTTT
v_gene: TRBV10-2; d_gene: TRBD2; abundance: NA; j_gene: TRBJ2-5; CDR3aa: CASTQTSGGRETQYF; CDR3nt: TGCGCCAGCACCCAGACTAGCGGGGGGAGAGAGACCCAGTACTTC
v_gene: TRBV27; d_gene: NA; abundance: few; j_gene: TRBJ2-3; CDR3aa: CATPVGLTDSPDTQYF; CDR3nt: TGTGCCACCCCCGTCGGATTGACCGACTCCCCAGATACGCAGTATTTT